One and the same sample provided the 11 T cell receptor beta chains below, sequenced in a study of blood T cell repertoires in COVID-19. Assay used: immunoSEQ multiplex PCR; TCRdb lists only in-frame clones, some missing. Of approximately 440,000 clones in the sample, approximately 89% were seen once. Material: peripheral blood. The receptor source for this set is a woman in her forties or fifties with COVID-19, enrolled during active disease.

The chain employs TRBV28 and TRBJ1-2, with TRBD1 matching 7 bases. The CDR3 extends over 17 amino acids. Per the germline V gene, CDR1 is MDHEN and CDR2 is SYDVKM. With V trimmed by 6 bases and J by 3 bases, 16 bases remained unmatched. Here the CDR3 reads CASSPAGTAPRYYGYTF. The CDR3 nucleotides read TGTGCCAGCAGCCCCGCTGGGACAGCCCCGAGATACTATGGCTACACCTTC.

This clone has a handful of counts. J is TRBJ2-7 and V is TRBV28, with TRBD1 identical over 8 bases. J gave up 7 bases and V 6 bases, and 8 bases lay outside the gene matches. The CDR3 has 13 amino acids. Per germline, CDR1 MDHEN and CDR2 SYDVKM. CDR3 sequence (DNA): TGTGCCAGCAGCGAGACAGGGGCGCATGAGCAGTACTTC. This gives the protein CASSETGAHEQYF.

V gene TRBV27 combines with J gene TRBJ2-1, with 8 positions matching TRBD1. CDR1 and CDR2 from the germline V gene are MNHEY and SMNVEV (reference sequence). The CDR3 sequence is 13 residues long. After removal of 5 bases from V and 8 bases from J, the junction contained 5 bases not matched to a gene. The CDR3 sequence: CASSRGTGDEQFF. The CDR3, as DNA: TGTGCCAGCAGTAGGGGGACAGGTGATGAGCAGTTCTTC.

This clone turned up a few times. The chain recombines TRBV18 with TRBJ1-1; tentatively, D is TRBD1 (6 bases). From germline, CDR1 is KGHSH and CDR2 LQKENI. V was clipped by 6 bases and J by 3 bases, with 14 bases between them. CDR3 size: 14 residues. CDR3 sequence reads: CASSQQGGDTEAFF. Here the CDR3 DNA reads TGTGCCAGCTCCCAACAGGGTGGGGACACTGAAGCTTTCTTT.

In DNA, the CDR3 is TGTGCCAGCACTACCCATGGTCGGGGACAGGGGGCTCCGTATGGCTACACCTTC. Its translation: CASTTHGRGQGAPYGYTF. The rearrangement joins TRBV28 to TRBJ1-2, with 12 positions matching TRBD1. V shed 7 bases, J shed 5 bases, and the junction held 17 bases outside the gene matches. CDR3 length: 18 residues. Germline loops: CDR1 MDHEN, CDR2 SYDVKM.

The CDR3: CATSDFSQPQHF. The CDR3 DNA reads TGTGCCACCAGTGATTTTAGCCAGCCCCAGCATTTT. V is TRBV24-1 and J is TRBJ1-5; no reliable D call. The CDR3 has 12 residues. V was cut by 1 base and J by 7 bases, with 4 bases left in between. CDR1 is KGHDR, CDR2 SFDVKD, per germline.

The J gene is TRBJ1-5, the V gene TRBV6-1, with a weak D call TRBD1 (6 bases). The CDR3 runs 20 residues. Trimming left V 3 bases short and J 0 bases short, with 24 bases between. In germline, CDR1 is MNHNS, CDR2 SASEGT. The CDR3 here is CASSDYRAGAGGYSNQPQHF. The CDR3 coding sequence is TGTGCCAGCAGTGATTATAGGGCAGGGGCAGGAGGCTATAGCAATCAGCCCCAGCATTTT.

The rearrangement links TRBV5-1 to TRBJ1-2, with unresolved D. The germline V gene encodes CDR1 SGHRS and CDR2 YFSETQ. Deletions cut 0 bases from V and 7 bases from J, with 13 bases between. The length of the CDR3 is 14 residues. This CDR3 is CASSLASEGSGYTF. For the CDR3, the DNA is TGCGCCAGCAGCTTGGCCTCTGAGGGCAGTGGCTACACCTTC.

This clone has only a few counts. The chain has TRBV30 and TRBJ2-7, with 10 positions matching TRBD1. Trimming cost V 5 bases and J 4 bases; bases outside gene matches: 2. Germline lookup yields CDR1 GTSNPN and CDR2 SVGIG (reference sequence). The CDR3 has 12 residues. CDR3 nucleotide sequence: TGTGCCTGGCGGACAGGGGGTTACGAGCAGTACTTC. The encoded protein is CAWRTGGYEQYF. Based on the CDR3 plus reference TRBV30 and TRBJ2-7, the full variable domain is SQTIHQWPATLVQPVGSPLSLECTVEGTSNPNLYWYRQAAGRGLQLLFYSVGIGQISSEVPQNLSASRPQDRQFILSSKKLLLSDSGFYLCAWRTGGYEQYFGPGTRLTVT.

V and J are TRBV6-5 and TRBJ1-5; TRBD1 might be the D (5 bases). The germline V gene has CDR1 MNHEY and CDR2 SVGAGI. The CDR3 totals 13 residues. V was pared by 7 bases and J by 6 bases, with 13 bases between. The CDR3 coding sequence is TGTGCCAGCACCATTTCCCAGGGTCAGCCCCAGCATTTT. Its protein product is CASTISQGQPQHF.

The J gene is TRBJ2-1, the V gene TRBV5-5; D gene uncertain. From germline, CDR1 is SGHKS and CDR2 YYEKEE (reference sequence). This CDR3 region has 15 residues. Trimming cost V 4 bases and J 1 base, with 12 bases left between them. In DNA, the CDR3 is TGTGCCAGCAGCCCAACCGGAGCATCCTACAATGAGCAGTTCTTC. It yields the protein CASSPTGASYNEQFF.